These 29 T cell receptor beta chains share one sample of origin, sequenced in a study of T-cell reconstitution after alpha-beta-depleted transplantation in children. Using unique molecular identifiers, the investigators prepared the TCRbeta library. TCRdb re-called the PCR reads through MiXCR, storing one row per CDR3 protein. The sample lists about 16,000 distinct CDR3 sequences, roughly 7.8% seen once, with 30% to 45% in the top ten. Source: PBMCs, mostly from graft donor cells, taken 60 days after TCRalphabeta/CD19-depleted stem cell transplant. These receptors were taken from a boy under two years old who had a stem cell transplant for Wiskott-Aldrich syndrome, so the T cells may come from the graft donor.

This clonotype was seen repeatedly, ten times or more. The rearrangement joins TRBV10-3 to TRBJ2-3; the match to TRBD2 covers 9 bases. The CDR3 consists of 15 residues. Germline lookup yields CDR1 ENHRY and CDR2 SYGVKD. With 4 bases clipped from V and 5 bases from J, the junction kept 7 bases outside the gene matches. The CDR3 region is CAISAAGGRGDTQYF. The DNA of the CDR3 is TGTGCCATCAGTGCCGCGGGAGGGCGAGGAGATACGCAGTATTTT.

The table lists this clonotype with many counts. The CDR3 spells CAVGWGYGYTF. The CDR3 DNA reads TGTGCCGTTGGATGGGGTTATGGCTACACCTTC. The V gene is TRBV24-1, the J gene TRBJ1-2; D ambiguous. The length of the CDR3 is 11 residues. V lost 12 bases and J 5 bases, leaving 12 bases between the germline ends. The germline V gene has CDR1 KGHDR and CDR2 SFDVKD.

Ten or more counts support this clonotype. The chain recombines TRBV6-5 with TRBJ2-5, with 12 bases lining up with TRBD2. CDR3 length equals 15 residues. Trimming at V came to 2 bases and at J to 4 bases, leaving 2 bases not matched to a gene. The V gene's germline CDR1 is MNHEY and CDR2 SVGAGI. The CDR3 nucleotides read TGTGCCAGCAGTTACCTAGCGGGAGGGGTAGAGACCCAGTACTTC. Translating it yields CASSYLAGGVETQYF.

The chain has TRBV5-1 and TRBJ2-5; 7 nucleotides agree with TRBD2. J was trimmed by 5 bases and V by 2 bases; bases with no gene match: 9. This CDR3 is built from 15 residues. Per germline, CDR1 SGHRS and CDR2 YFSETQ. This CDR3 is CASSFAGEAVETQYF. Here the CDR3 DNA reads TGCGCCAGCAGCTTCGCGGGAGAGGCGGTGGAGACCCAGTACTTC.

This clonotype was seen more than once but under ten times. V usage is TRBV5-5 and J usage is TRBJ2-5; 12 bases match TRBD1. This CDR3 comprises 16 residues. Germline CDR1 reads SGHKS; CDR2 reads YYEKEE (reference sequence). V gave up 3 bases and J gave up 7 bases; unmatched junction bases: 10. The CDR3 nucleotides are TGTGCCAGCAGCTGGACCCGGGACAGGGGGCGCGGGACCCAGTACTTC. Its translation is CASSWTRDRGRGTQYF.

This clonotype was counted ten times or more. CDR3 nucleotide sequence: TGTGCCAGCAGTCACCGACAGGGGGAGAACACTGAAGCTTTCTTT. It specifies CASSHRQGENTEAFF. V is TRBV25-1 and J is TRBJ1-1; TRBD1 aligns across 9 bases. CDR3 length: 15 residues. CDR1 and CDR2 from the germline V gene are MGHDK and SYGVNS. V trimming: 5 bases; J trimming: 1 base; junction bases outside the gene matches: 5.

By sample share, this clonotype is medium-sized. This chain connects TRBV9 to TRBJ2-3, with D possibly being TRBD2 (7 bases). V was pared by 0 bases and J by 2 bases, with 13 bases between. Germline-derived CDR1 and CDR2 are SGDLS and YYNGEE. This CDR3 region has 16 residues. The CDR3 DNA reads as TGTGCCAGCAGCGTAGCCTCGGGGGGCCACACAGATACGCAGTATTTT. Protein product: CASSVASGGHTDTQYF.

There are many counts of this clonotype. V is TRBV11-2 and J is TRBJ2-1; 9 bases fit TRBD2. V shed 5 bases, J shed 4 bases, and the junction held 9 bases outside the gene matches. The CDR3 consists of 16 residues. Germline V gene lookup returns CDR1 SGHAT and CDR2 FQNNGV. The CDR3 loop reads CASSHQPGLAYNEQFF. In nucleotides, the CDR3 is TGTGCCAGCAGCCATCAGCCGGGACTAGCATACAATGAGCAGTTCTTC. Complete variable domain (other parts from reference TRBV11-2 and TRBJ2-1): EAGVAQSPRYKIIEKRQSVAFWCNPISGHATLYWYQQILGQGPKLLIQFQNNGVVDDSQLPKDRFSAERLKGVDSTLKIQPAKLEDSAVYLCASSHQPGLAYNEQFFGPGTRLTVL.

This clonotype showed up many times. The chain joins TRBV2 to TRBJ2-1; D gene unclear. Trimming left V 7 bases short and J 0 bases short, with 13 bases between. Germline V gives CDR1 SNHLY, CDR2 FYNNEI. This CDR3 comprises 15 residues. The CDR3: CASIPGSSSYNEQFF. In DNA form, the CDR3 reads TGTGCCAGCATCCCCGGGTCGAGCTCCTACAATGAGCAGTTCTTC.

This clonotype was observed at least ten times. The rearrangement joins TRBV6-1 to TRBJ1-2, with D uncertain. Germline CDR1 reads MNHNS; CDR2 reads SASEGT. The germline V and J ends were trimmed by 5 bases and 0 bases, with 4 bases remaining between them. The CDR3 consists of 12 residues. The CDR3, as DNA: TGTGCCAGCAGTACGACTAACTATGGCTACACCTTC. This translates into CASSTTNYGYTF.

This clonotype came up a few times. The chain combines TRBV7-9 with TRBJ2-1; 7 nucleotides line up with TRBD2. Trimming removed 6 bases from V and 5 bases from J; junction bases left unmatched: 7. The germline CDR1 and CDR2 sequences are SEHNR and FQNEAQ (reference sequence). The CDR3 covers 14 residues. This CDR3 reads CASSRVGRNNEQFF. CDR3 in DNA: TGTGCCAGCAGTCGAGTCGGGAGGAACAATGAGCAGTTCTTC.

The CDR3 here is CASSVEISGSRKFF. The DNA for the CDR3 is TGTGCCAGCAGCGTAGAGATTAGCGGGAGTAGAAAGTTCTTC. The chain has TRBV9 and TRBJ2-1; the match to TRBD2 covers 9 bases. This CDR3 region has 14 residues. V lost 0 bases, J lost 14 bases, and 9 bases stayed unmatched. Germline-derived CDR1 and CDR2 are SGDLS and YYNGEE.

CDR3 in amino acids: CASSRGPGTGGSYEQYF. In DNA, the CDR3 is TGTGCCAGCAGCAGGGGGCCCGGGACAGGGGGTTCCTACGAGCAGTACTTC. The chain has TRBV5-4 and TRBJ2-7, with TRBD1 identical over 11 bases. This CDR3 has 17 amino acids. Germline trimming cut 4 bases from V and 1 base from J; bases unmatched to any gene: 10. Germline CDR1 SGHNT, CDR2 YYREEE (reference sequence). Looking up the rest from reference TRBV5-4 and TRBJ2-7 gives the full variable domain: ETGVTQSPTHLIKTRGQQVTLRCSSQSGHNTVSWYQQALGQGPQFIFQYYREEENGRGNFPPRFSGLQFPNYSSELNVNALELDDSALYLCASSRGPGTGGSYEQYFGPGTRLTVT.

This chain links TRBV6-1 with TRBJ2-7, with D hard to call. The CDR3 has 14 residues. V lost 6 bases and J 0 bases, leaving 12 bases between the germline ends. Germline CDR1 reads MNHNS; CDR2 reads SASEGT. CDR3 sequence reads: CASRLNGPSYEQYF. The CDR3 region has the DNA TGTGCCAGCAGGTTGAACGGCCCCTCCTACGAGCAGTACTTC.

This clonotype has a count of ten or more. The CDR3 DNA reads as TGTGCCAGCAGCTTAGGGCCCTCGACTTCCTACAATGAGCAGTTCTTC. Its translation: CASSLGPSTSYNEQFF. This rearrangement joins TRBV7-7 to TRBJ2-1; D call uncertain. Between the trimmed V and J ends, which lost 1 base and 1 base, there was a span of 11 bases. Germline V CDR1 and CDR2: SSHAT, FNYEAQ (reference sequence). This CDR3 region has 16 residues.

This clonotype was seen at least ten times. The chain has TRBV6-1 and TRBJ1-5; no reliable D call. The CDR3 contains 13 residues. V was clipped by 1 base and J by 9 bases, with 10 bases between them. The germline V gene has CDR1 MNHNS and CDR2 SASEGT. CDR3 bases: TGTGCCAGCAGTGAAGTTCGGGAAGCGCCCCAGCATTTT. Protein product: CASSEVREAPQHF.

In regard to this clonotype: This may be a read error: a much more frequent sequence differs by one nucleotide. This rearrangement joins TRBV27 to TRBJ2-2; D is unclear. This CDR3 contains 14 residues. Trimming removed 6 bases from V and 0 bases from J, with 8 bases in between. Germline CDR1 reads MNHEY; CDR2 reads SMNVEV (reference sequence). The CDR3: CASSSQANTGELFF. The CDR3 DNA reads TGTGCCAGCAGCAGCCAGGCGAACACCGGGGAGCTGTTTTTT.

This clonotype was detected a few times. The CDR3 sequence is CASRPSGVSYEQYF. The CDR3, as DNA: TGTGCCAGTAGGCCCTCGGGAGTCTCCTACGAGCAGTACTTC. The rearrangement uses TRBV19 and TRBJ2-7, with D perhaps TRBD2 (6 bases). The V end was cut by 6 bases, the J end by 0 bases, with 12 bases between. In germline, CDR1 is LNHDA, CDR2 SQIVND (reference sequence). The CDR3 totals 14 residues.

This clonotype was detected ten times or more. The V gene is TRBV12-3 or TRBV12-4, the J gene TRBJ2-2, with D perhaps matching TRBD2 (6 bases). V was clipped by 0 bases and J by 7 bases, with 12 bases between them. This CDR3 is 15 amino acids long. The CDR3 sequence: CASSLAGEVDGELFF. CDR3 sequence (DNA): TGTGCCAGCAGTTTAGCGGGGGAGGTGGACGGGGAGCTGTTTTTT.

In this sample, this clonotype turned up many times. The rearrangement links TRBV30 to TRBJ1-3; D unclear. The length of the CDR3 is 12 residues. Trimming took off 4 bases at V and 1 base at J, with 5 bases between the two ends. The germline gives CDR1 GTSNPN, CDR2 SVGIG (reference sequence). CDR3 protein: CAWKGSGNTIYF. In nucleotides, the CDR3 is TGTGCCTGGAAGGGATCTGGAAACACCATATATTTT.

This clonotype was seen a handful of times. The J gene is TRBJ1-2, the V gene TRBV6-1, with 7 bases fitting TRBD1. Per germline, CDR1 MNHNS and CDR2 SASEGT. Trimming at V came to 5 bases and at J to 8 bases, leaving 11 bases not matched to a gene. The length of the CDR3 is 14 residues. The CDR3 reads CASSRNPGTDGYTF. The CDR3 bases are TGTGCCAGCAGTCGAAATCCCGGGACAGACGGCTACACCTTC.

The sample holds many counts of this clonotype. The chain is built from TRBV18 and TRBJ2-7, with D unresolved. The CDR3 contains 15 residues. The V end was cut by 6 bases, the J end by 0 bases, with 15 bases between. Per the germline V gene, CDR1 is KGHSH and CDR2 is LQKENI. The CDR3 sequence is CASSLGSVPSYEQYF. The CDR3, as DNA: TGTGCCAGCTCGCTCGGTTCAGTCCCCTCCTACGAGCAGTACTTC. Drawing the rest from reference TRBV18 and TRBJ2-7, the complete variable domain is NAGVMQNPRHLVRRRGQEARLRCSPMKGHSHVYWYRQLPEEGLKFMVYLQKENIIDESGMPKERFSAEFPKEGPSILRIQQVVRGDSAAYFCASSLGSVPSYEQYFGPGTRLTVT.

V usage is TRBV5-1 and J usage is TRBJ2-3; 11 nucleotides align to TRBD2. This CDR3 is built from 16 residues. Losses at the gene ends were 0 bases for V and 3 bases for J; bases not matched to a gene: 3. The V gene's germline CDR1 is SGHRS and CDR2 YFSETQ. The DNA for the CDR3 is TGCGCCAGCAGCTTGGTAGGGACTAGCGGTACAGATACGCAGTATTTT. This gives the protein CASSLVGTSGTDTQYF.

This clonotype was counted at least ten times. The chain carries TRBV7-8 and TRBJ2-2, with D hard to call. Germline assignment: CDR1 SGHVS and CDR2 FQNEAQ. The V gene lost 5 bases and the J gene lost 5 bases, with 18 bases spanning the gap. This CDR3 is built from 16 residues. The CDR3 reads CASSASAGGVTGELFF. The DNA of the CDR3 is TGTGCCAGCAGCGCTAGTGCCGGCGGAGTGACCGGGGAGCTGTTTTTT. Full variable domain (missing parts from reference TRBV7-8 and TRBJ2-2): GAGVSQSPRYKVAKRGQDVALRCDPISGHVSLFWYQQALGQGPEFLTYFQNEAQLDKSGLPSDRFFAERPEGSVSTLKIQRTQQEDSAVYLCASSASAGGVTGELFFGEGSRLTVL.

This clonotype was observed at least ten times. The J gene is TRBJ2-1, the V gene TRBV4-2, with D hard to call. Trimming cost V 0 bases and J 9 bases, with 12 bases left between them. CDR1 LGHNA and CDR2 YNFKEQ come from the germline V gene. CDR3 length: 14 amino acids. The CDR3 spells CASSQDSLAGEQFF. In nucleotides, the CDR3 is TGTGCCAGCAGCCAAGACAGCCTCGCCGGTGAGCAGTTCTTC.

This clonotype came up many times. The V gene is TRBV11-1, the J gene TRBJ2-1; 13 nucleotides agree with TRBD2. The J segment lost 7 bases and the V segment lost 5 bases, leaving 14 bases of the junction unmatched. This CDR3 region has 18 residues. Per the germline V gene, CDR1 is SGHAT and CDR2 is FQDESV (reference sequence). The DNA for the CDR3 is TGTGCCAGCAGCCCACCCGGGACTAGCGGGAAAGGTAGGAATGAGCAGTTCTTC. Translation gives CASSPPGTSGKGRNEQFF.

This chain links TRBV5-3 with TRBJ2-7; TRBD1 aligns across 7 bases. TRBV5-3 is flagged as an ORF with uncertain function. The CDR3 runs 13 residues. V trimming: 9 bases; J trimming: 2 bases; junction bases outside the gene matches: 8. The CDR3 DNA sequence: TGTGCCATGAGCCGGACAGGAGCCTACGAGCAGTACTTC. As protein: CAMSRTGAYEQYF.

By proportion, this clonotype is medium-sized. V is TRBV6-5 and J is TRBJ1-1; weak D call: TRBD1 (5 bases). The germline gives CDR1 MNHEY, CDR2 SVGAGI. Trimming shortened V by 6 bases and J by 2 bases, and 10 bases separated the two germline ends. The CDR3 runs 13 residues. The CDR3 loop is CASSGAFNTEAFF. The CDR3 DNA sequence: TGTGCCAGCAGCGGGGCATTCAACACTGAAGCTTTCTTT.

The rearrangement uses TRBV6-2 or TRBV6-3 and TRBJ2-2; 7 bases agree with TRBD1. The trim removed 1 base at V and 12 bases at J, leaving 5 bases unmatched. The CDR3 loop spans 13 amino acids. Germline values: CDR1 MNHEY, CDR2 SVGEGT. The CDR3 DNA reads as TGTGCCAGCAGTTACTTACAGACAGGGAAGCTGTTTTTT. This gives the protein CASSYLQTGKLFF.